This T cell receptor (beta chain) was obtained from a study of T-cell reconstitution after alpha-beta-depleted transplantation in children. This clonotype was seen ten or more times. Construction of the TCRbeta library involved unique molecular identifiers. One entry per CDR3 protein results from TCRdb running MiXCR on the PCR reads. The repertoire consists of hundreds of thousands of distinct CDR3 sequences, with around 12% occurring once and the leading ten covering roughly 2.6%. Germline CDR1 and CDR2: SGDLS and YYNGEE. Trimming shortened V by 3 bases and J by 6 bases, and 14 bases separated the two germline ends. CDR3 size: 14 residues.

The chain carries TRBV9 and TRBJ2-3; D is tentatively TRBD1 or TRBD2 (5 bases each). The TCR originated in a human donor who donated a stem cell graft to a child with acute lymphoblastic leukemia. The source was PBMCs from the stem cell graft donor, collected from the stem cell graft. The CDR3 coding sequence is TGTGCCAGCAGCGCAGGGACCGGGTACGATACGCAGTATTTT. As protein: CASSAGTGYDTQYF.